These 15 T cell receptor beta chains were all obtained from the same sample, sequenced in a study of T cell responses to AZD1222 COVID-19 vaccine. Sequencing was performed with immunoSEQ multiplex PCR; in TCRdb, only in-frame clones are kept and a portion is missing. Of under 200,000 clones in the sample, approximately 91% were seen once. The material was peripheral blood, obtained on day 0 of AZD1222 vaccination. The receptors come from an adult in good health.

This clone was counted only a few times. The CDR3 sequence is CASSPTSTQGVGYTF. The CDR3 DNA sequence: TGTGCCAGCAGCCCGACTTCCACCCAAGGTGTTGGCTACACCTTC. V is TRBV9 and J is TRBJ1-2; no clear D gene. V lost 4 bases, J lost 7 bases, and 20 bases lay in between. The CDR3 consists of 15 residues. Germline CDR1 and CDR2: SGDLS and YYNGEE. Supplemented by reference TRBV9 and TRBJ1-2, the full variable domain reads DSGVTQTPKHLITATGQRVTLRCSPRSGDLSVYWYQQSLDQGLQFLIQYYNGEERAKGNILERFSAQQFPDLHSELNLSSLELGDSALYFCASSPTSTQGVGYTFGSGTRLTVV.

For the CDR3, the DNA is TGTGCCAGCAGTTTATCGGACAGAAATTCACCCCTCCACTTT. Protein: CASSLSDRNSPLHF. The chain couples TRBV27 to TRBJ1-6; perhaps TRBD1 as D (6 bases). Trimming left V 0 bases short and J 7 bases short, with 7 bases between. CDR3 length equals 14 residues. CDR1 is MNHEY, CDR2 SMNVEV, per germline (reference sequence).

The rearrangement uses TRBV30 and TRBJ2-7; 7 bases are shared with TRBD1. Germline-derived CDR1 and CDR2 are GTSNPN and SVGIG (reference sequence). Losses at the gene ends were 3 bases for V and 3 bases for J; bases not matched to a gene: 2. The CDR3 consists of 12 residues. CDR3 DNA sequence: TGTGCCTGGAGCACAGGGGACTACGAGCAGTACTTC. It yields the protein CAWSTGDYEQYF.

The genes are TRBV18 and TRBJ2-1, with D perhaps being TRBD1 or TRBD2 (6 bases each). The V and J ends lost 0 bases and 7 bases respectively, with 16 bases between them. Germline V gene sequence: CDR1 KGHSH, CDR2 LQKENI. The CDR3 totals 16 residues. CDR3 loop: CASSPPGGVRGNEQFF. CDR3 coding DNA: TGTGCCAGCTCACCACCGGGGGGAGTGAGGGGGAATGAGCAGTTCTTC.

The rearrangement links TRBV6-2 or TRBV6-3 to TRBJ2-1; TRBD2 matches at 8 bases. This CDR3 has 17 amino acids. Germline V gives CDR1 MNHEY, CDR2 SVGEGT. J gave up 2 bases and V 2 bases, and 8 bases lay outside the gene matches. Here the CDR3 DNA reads TGTGCCAGCAGTTACAGGTCGGGGGGGGCAGCCTACAATGAGCAGTTCTTC. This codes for CASSYRSGGAAYNEQFF.

The CDR3 coding sequence is TGTGCCAGCAGTGAGTTTCAGACAGGTTCCTACGAGCAGTACTTC. Its translation: CASSEFQTGSYEQYF. The rearrangement links TRBV6-1 to TRBJ2-7, with D perhaps matching TRBD1 (6 bases). This CDR3 has 15 residues. V gave up 3 bases and J gave up 1 base, with 13 bases separating them. The germline V gene encodes CDR1 MNHNS and CDR2 SASEGT.

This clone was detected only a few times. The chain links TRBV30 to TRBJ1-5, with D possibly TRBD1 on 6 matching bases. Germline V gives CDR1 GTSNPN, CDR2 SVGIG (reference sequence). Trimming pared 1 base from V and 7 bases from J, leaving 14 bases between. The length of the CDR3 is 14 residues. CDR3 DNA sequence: TGTGCCTGGAGTGATGTACAGGGTCGGCAGCCCCAGCATTTT. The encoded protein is CAWSDVQGRQPQHF.

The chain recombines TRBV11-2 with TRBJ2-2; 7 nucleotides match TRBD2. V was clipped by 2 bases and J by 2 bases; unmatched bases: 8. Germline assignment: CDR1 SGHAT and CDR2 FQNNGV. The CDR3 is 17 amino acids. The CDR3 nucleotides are TGTGCCAGCAGCTTATCATCCCTAGCGGCAAACACCGGGGAGCTGTTTTTT. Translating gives CASSLSSLAANTGELFF.

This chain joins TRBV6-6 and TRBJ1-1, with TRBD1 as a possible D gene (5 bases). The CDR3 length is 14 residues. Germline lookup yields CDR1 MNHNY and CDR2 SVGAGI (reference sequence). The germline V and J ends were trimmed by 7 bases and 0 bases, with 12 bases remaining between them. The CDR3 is CASTSGLMNTEAFF. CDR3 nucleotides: TGTGCCAGCACCTCAGGGCTTATGAACACTGAAGCTTTCTTT.

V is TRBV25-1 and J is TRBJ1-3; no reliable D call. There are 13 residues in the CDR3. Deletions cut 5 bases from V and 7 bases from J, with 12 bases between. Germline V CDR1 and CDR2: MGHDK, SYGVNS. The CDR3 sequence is CASSSPSRNTIYF. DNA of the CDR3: TGTGCCAGCAGTTCTCCGTCCAGGAACACCATATATTTT.

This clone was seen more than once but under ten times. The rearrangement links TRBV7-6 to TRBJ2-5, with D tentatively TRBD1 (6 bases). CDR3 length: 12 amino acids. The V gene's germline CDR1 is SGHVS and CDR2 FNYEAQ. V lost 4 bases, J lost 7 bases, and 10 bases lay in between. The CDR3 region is CASSSIGGTQYF. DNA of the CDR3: TGTGCCAGCAGCTCAATAGGGGGGACCCAGTACTTC.

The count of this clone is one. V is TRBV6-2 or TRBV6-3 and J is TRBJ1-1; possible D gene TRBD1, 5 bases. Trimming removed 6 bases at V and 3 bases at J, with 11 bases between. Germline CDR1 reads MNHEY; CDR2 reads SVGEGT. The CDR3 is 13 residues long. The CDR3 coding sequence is TGTGCCAGCAGCCGGGACCGTGACACTGAAGCTTTCTTT. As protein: CASSRDRDTEAFF.

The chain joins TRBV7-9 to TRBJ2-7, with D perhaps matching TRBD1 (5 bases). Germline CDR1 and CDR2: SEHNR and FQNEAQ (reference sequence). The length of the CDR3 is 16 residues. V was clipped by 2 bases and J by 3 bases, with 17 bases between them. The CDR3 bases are TGTGCCAGCAGCTTAACGAGGACATTACCCAGCTACGAGCAGTACTTC. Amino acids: CASSLTRTLPSYEQYF.

The CDR3 DNA reads as TGTGCCAGCAGTGTTACTCGGGGGGATAATGATGGCTACACCTTC. Its protein product is CASSVTRGDNDGYTF. The chain uses TRBV7-9 and TRBJ1-2; possible D gene TRBD1, 5 bases. Germline assignment: CDR1 SEHNR and CDR2 FQNEAQ (reference sequence). The V end lost 6 bases, the J end lost 6 bases, and 20 bases lay between the germline ends. The CDR3 loop spans 15 amino acids.

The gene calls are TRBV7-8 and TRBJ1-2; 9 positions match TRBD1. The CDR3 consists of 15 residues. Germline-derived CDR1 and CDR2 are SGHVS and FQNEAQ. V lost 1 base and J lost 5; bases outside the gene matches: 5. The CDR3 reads CASSLDRGREYGYTF. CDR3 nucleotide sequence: TGTGCCAGCAGCTTAGACAGGGGGCGAGAGTATGGCTACACCTTC.